One and the same sample provided the 20 T cell receptor beta chains below, sequenced in a study of T cell repertoires in cytomegalovirus infection. TCRdb itself ran the reads through MiXCR, one entry per CDR3 protein. The sample lists roughly 760,000 distinct CDR3 sequences, roughly 35% occurring once. Material for sequencing was PBMCs. Source of these receptors: a human donor in good health (CMV status not recorded). Some clones in this sample may be carry-over from other donors' samples.

The rearrangement joins TRBV10-3 to TRBJ2-3; 8 bases fit TRBD2. J was trimmed by 2 bases and V by 6 bases; bases with no gene match: 4. The CDR3 spans 14 residues. CDR1 is ENHRY, CDR2 SYGVKD, per germline. CDR3 in amino acids: CAISLGLVTDTQYF. The CDR3 nucleotides are TGTGCCATCAGCCTGGGACTAGTCACAGATACGCAGTATTTT.

This clonotype was counted a single time. The chain has TRBV19 and TRBJ1-1; D unclear. V dropped 1 base and J dropped 0 bases, with 6 bases sitting between them. The CDR3 covers 14 residues. Germline CDR1 LNHDA, CDR2 SQIVND (reference sequence). The chain's CDR3 is CASSIGNLNTEAFF. CDR3 bases: TGTGCCAGTAGTATAGGGAACCTGAACACTGAAGCTTTCTTT.

The J gene is TRBJ1-6, the V gene TRBV9; 9 bases agree with TRBD1. Germline V lookup: CDR1 SGDLS, CDR2 YYNGEE. After removal of 3 bases from V and 10 bases from J, the junction contained 8 bases not matched to a gene. The CDR3 has 15 residues. CDR3 in DNA: TGTGCCAGCAGCGAAACCGGGACAGGGCTCTCACCCCTCCACTTT. This translates into CASSETGTGLSPLHF.

The V call is TRBV28, the J call TRBJ1-5; the D gene is possibly TRBD1 (6 bases). Trimming took 2 bases from V and 6 from J, leaving 23 bases between them. CDR1 MDHEN and CDR2 SYDVKM come from the germline V gene. This CDR3 has 18 amino acids. The CDR3 protein is CASSLRARDRFMGQPQHF. CDR3 DNA sequence: TGTGCCAGCAGTTTACGCGCCAGAGACAGGTTCATGGGTCAGCCCCAGCATTTT.

The CDR3 sequence: CASSIGTGTVYGYTF. CDR3 bases: TGTGCCAGTAGTATAGGGACAGGGACCGTCTATGGCTACACCTTC. The V gene is TRBV19, the J gene TRBJ1-2, with 8 bases that match TRBD1. This CDR3 contains 15 residues. Germline CDR1 LNHDA, CDR2 SQIVND (reference sequence). Trimming removed 1 base from V and 4 bases from J; junction bases left unmatched: 5.

The V gene is TRBV6-2 or TRBV6-3, the J gene TRBJ2-7; 11 nucleotides align to TRBD1. The germline V gene encodes CDR1 MNHEY and CDR2 SVGEGT. J gave up 7 bases and V 3 bases, and 20 bases lay outside the gene matches. The CDR3 contains 19 residues. CDR3 nucleotide sequence: TGTGCCAGCAGTTATATGGGAGGGGACAGGGGGACCTTGTATCCGGAGCAGTACTTC. Protein product: CASSYMGGDRGTLYPEQYF.

The J gene is TRBJ2-2, the V gene TRBV29-1, with 9 bases lining up with TRBD2. CDR1 SQVTM and CDR2 ANQGSEA come from the germline V gene. J was trimmed by 7 bases and V by 5 bases; bases with no gene match: 14. The CDR3 spans 16 residues. In DNA, the CDR3 is TGCAGCGTTTCGCGGGGGGGCGTTTCGTTAGTCGGGGAGCTGTTTTTT. Translated: CSVSRGGVSLVGELFF.

The rearrangement joins TRBV24-1 to TRBJ1-1; tentatively, D is TRBD1 (5 bases). V was shortened by 7 bases and J by 5 bases, with 13 bases between the two germline ends. Germline-derived CDR1 and CDR2 are KGHDR and SFDVKD. This CDR3 is built from 13 residues. CDR3 in amino acids: CATSGLGVTEAFF. As DNA, the CDR3 is TGTGCCACCAGCGGACTAGGGGTAACTGAAGCTTTCTTT.

This chain connects TRBV6-6 to TRBJ1-5; no definite D call. V lost 0 bases to trimming and J lost 7 bases, with 13 bases between them. Germline assignment: CDR1 MNHNY and CDR2 SVGAGI (reference sequence). The CDR3 extends over 15 amino acids. The CDR3 DNA sequence: TGTGCCAGCAGTTACTCCCTTGATCGAGGCCAGCCCCAGCATTTT. Translating it yields CASSYSLDRGQPQHF.

V is TRBV6-5 and J is TRBJ2-7; TRBD1 agrees at 7 bases. Germline V gene sequence: CDR1 MNHEY, CDR2 SVGAGI. This CDR3 is built from 14 residues. Trimming at V came to 3 bases and at J to 3 bases, leaving 5 bases not matched to a gene. The CDR3 reads CASSYTGQLYEQYF. The CDR3 nucleotides read TGTGCCAGCAGTTATACGGGACAGCTCTACGAGCAGTACTTC.

This clonotype came up a few times. The chain recombines TRBV28 with TRBJ2-2, with unresolved D. Germline values: CDR1 MDHEN, CDR2 SYDVKM. The CDR3 contains 16 residues. Trimming shortened V by 3 bases and J by 6 bases, and 17 bases separated the two germline ends. For the CDR3, the DNA is TGTGCCAGCAGTTTTATGGGTCGAGGTTTCGCCGGGGAGCTGTTTTTT. It is translated as CASSFMGRGFAGELFF.

This clonotype was seen just once. The V gene is TRBV15, the J gene TRBJ2-1; D is uncertain. Germline V lookup: CDR1 LNHNV, CDR2 YYDKDF (reference sequence). V gave up 2 bases and J gave up 6 bases, with 14 bases separating them. The CDR3 has 15 amino acids. As DNA, the CDR3 is TGTGCCACCAGCAGACAGCTGATCCCCCCCAATGAGCAGTTCTTC. Translating it yields CATSRQLIPPNEQFF.

The rearrangement joins TRBV5-1 to TRBJ2-5; D gene unclear. The CDR3 contains 18 residues. The V gene lost 1 base and the J gene lost 1 base, with 20 bases spanning the gap. The germline V gene has CDR1 SGHRS and CDR2 YFSETQ. CDR3 DNA: TGCGCCAGCAGCTTGTTATCCCCCCAATTAGCTAGCCAAGAGACCCAGTACTTC. It specifies CASSLLSPQLASQETQYF. Full variable domain (missing parts from reference TRBV5-1 and TRBJ2-5): KAGVTQTPRYLIKTRGQQVTLSCSPISGHRSVSWYQQTPGQGLQFLFEYFSETQRNKGNFPGRFSGRQFSNSRSEMNVSTLELGDSALYLCASSLLSPQLASQETQYFGPGTRLLVL.

This clonotype appeared a few times. The chain carries TRBV12-3 or TRBV12-4 and TRBJ2-1; 9 nucleotides align to TRBD2. The trim removed 6 bases at V and 4 bases at J, leaving 10 bases unmatched. CDR3 length equals 16 residues. In DNA, the CDR3 is TGTGCCAGCAGCAAATCACTAGCGGGCACTTACAATGAGCAGTTCTTC. The encoded protein is CASSKSLAGTYNEQFF.

Turning to this clonotype: This may be a read error, as it is one base from a much larger clone. The chain is built from TRBV7-8 and TRBJ1-2; D uncertain. The CDR3 runs to 12 residues. The germline V gene has CDR1 SGHVS and CDR2 FQNEAQ. CDR3 loop: CASSQHSYVYTF. In nucleotides, the CDR3 is TGTGCCAGCAGCCAGCACAGCTATGTCTACACCTTC. The variable domain in full, with the rest retrieved from reference TRBV7-8 and TRBJ1-2, is GAGVSQSPRYKVAKRGQDVALRCDPISGHVSLFWYQQALGQGPEFLTYFQNEAQLDKSGLPSDRFFAERPEGSVSTLKIQRTQQEDSAVYLCASSQHSYVYTFGSGTRLTVV.

The V and J genes are TRBV6-5 and TRBJ1-6; the D gene is possibly TRBD1 (5 bases). The CDR3 spans 15 residues. The V gene's germline CDR1 is MNHEY and CDR2 SVGAGI. Trimming removed 7 bases from V and 5 bases from J, with 15 bases in between. CDR3 DNA sequence: TGTGCCAGCAAGGATCGGGGGGTACATAATTCACCCCTCCACTTT. The encoded protein is CASKDRGVHNSPLHF.

The CDR3 bases are TGTGCCAGTACCCCATCCAGCTCGGCCGGTGAGCAGTTCTTC. It encodes CASTPSSSAGEQFF. The V call is TRBV19, the J call TRBJ2-1; D is uncertain. This CDR3 contains 14 residues. Germline CDR1 LNHDA, CDR2 SQIVND (reference sequence). V gave up 7 bases and J gave up 9 bases, with 19 bases separating them.

CDR3 DNA: TGTGCCAGCAGCTTAGCCCACGCGAACACCGGGGAGCTGTTTTTT. Amino acids: CASSLAHANTGELFF. The chain uses TRBV7-2 and TRBJ2-2; D is unclear. Trimming removed 0 bases at V and 0 bases at J, with 5 bases between. The CDR3 contains 15 residues. Germline CDR1 reads SGHTA; CDR2 reads FQGNSA.

In its sample, this clonotype was seen a few times. V usage is TRBV7-9 and J usage is TRBJ2-5; D is ambiguous. The V end lost 2 bases, the J end lost 0 bases, and 7 bases lay between the germline ends. This CDR3 spans 14 amino acids. CDR1 is SEHNR and CDR2 is FQNEAQ in the germline V gene (reference sequence). In nucleotides, the CDR3 is TGTGCCAGCAGCTTACGAGCTTACCAAGAGACCCAGTACTTC. This encodes CASSLRAYQETQYF.

The chain has TRBV6-8 and TRBJ1-1; D is unclear. Germline values: CDR1 MNHGY, CDR2 SAAAGT. Trimming shortened V by 6 bases and J by 3 bases, and 17 bases separated the two germline ends. The length of the CDR3 is 15 residues. CDR3 in amino acids: CASSSVLRRDTEAFF. In nucleotides, the CDR3 is TGTGCCAGCAGCTCCGTTTTGAGGAGGGACACTGAAGCTTTCTTT.